The sequence of this T cell receptor (beta chain) was determined in a study of vaccination effects on CD4 cells after COVID-19. Study as a whole: After the second dose, samples were taken at median day 72.

Using immunoSEQ multiplex PCR, the repertoire was profiled, and TCRdb retains in-frame clones only, with some absent. The data hold some 61,000 clones, with under 85% observed a single time. In regard to this clone: What it recognizes is unknown. This sample includes further DNA sequences coding for the same CDR3.

ViraFEST used viral peptide pools to expand antigen-specific CD4+ T cells before sequencing. The culture ran for approximately 10 days, and then CD4+ T cells were isolated. Each person got two doses of an mRNA SARS-CoV-2 vaccine, BNT162b2 or mRNA-1273. Sequencing was performed on CD4+ T cells from PBMCs cultured with HCoV-OC43 spike peptides, taken after COVID-19 vaccination. Noted subset: HCoV-OC43 spike overlapping peptide pool stimulation. The source of this sequence is a human donor who received a COVID-19 vaccine.

CDR3 sequence (DNA): TGTGCCAGCAGCTTAACCGGGGGCACTGAAGCTTTCTTT. Amino acid sequence: CASSLTGGTEAFF. The chain recombines TRBV7-2 with TRBJ1-1, with D perhaps TRBD1 (5 bases). Germline V gene sequence: CDR1 SGHTA, CDR2 FQGNSA. The CDR3 is 13 residues long. V lost 2 bases to trimming and J lost 4 bases, with 8 bases between them.